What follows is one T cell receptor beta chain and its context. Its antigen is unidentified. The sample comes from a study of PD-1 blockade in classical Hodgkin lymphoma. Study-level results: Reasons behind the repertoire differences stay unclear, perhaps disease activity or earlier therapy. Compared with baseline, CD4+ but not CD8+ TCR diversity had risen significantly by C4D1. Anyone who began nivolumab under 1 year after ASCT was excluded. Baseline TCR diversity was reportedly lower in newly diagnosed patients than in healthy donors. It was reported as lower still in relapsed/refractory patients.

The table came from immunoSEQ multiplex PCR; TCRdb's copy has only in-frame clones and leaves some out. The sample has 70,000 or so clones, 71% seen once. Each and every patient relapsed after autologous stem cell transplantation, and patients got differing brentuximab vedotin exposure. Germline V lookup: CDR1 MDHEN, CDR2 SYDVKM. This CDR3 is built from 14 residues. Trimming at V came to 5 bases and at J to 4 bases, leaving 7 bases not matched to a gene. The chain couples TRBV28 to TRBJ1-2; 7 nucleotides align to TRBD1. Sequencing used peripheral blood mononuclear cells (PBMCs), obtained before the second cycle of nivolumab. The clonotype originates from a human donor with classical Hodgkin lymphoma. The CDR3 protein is CASSNPGQFYGYTF. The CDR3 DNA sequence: TGTGCCAGCAGTAACCCGGGACAGTTCTATGGCTACACCTTC.